This T cell receptor (beta chain) was recorded in a study of blood T cells in healthy people across ages. In the study overall: Researchers report that template switching captured about one barcoded beta molecule per two T cells.

Every donor provided roughly 10 milliliters of peripheral blood. The authors isolated at least 6 million PBMCs per sample. A second PCR of roughly 7 to 11 cycles used a sample-barcoded 5' primer and a J-beta primer mix. Via MiXCR, TCRdb re-called the 5' RACE reads, giving one row per CDR3 protein. The sample shows approximately 690,000 distinct CDR3 sequences, about 53% of them seen only once. Findings and caveats of the study: Getting older went along with TCR beta diversity per million T cells dropping roughly linearly.

Concerning this clonotype itself: Its antigen is currently unknown.

This CDR3 contains 13 residues. Germline assignment: CDR1 MDHEN and CDR2 SYDVKM. This clonotype was sampled from a man between 60 and 75 years old in good health. The J gene is TRBJ2-4, the V gene TRBV28; TRBD2 matches 7 bases. The DNA end is more similar to TRBJ2-5, so the J call may be wrong. Sequenced material: blood. CDR3 region: CASSLGLDGTQYF. The CDR3 bases are TGTGCCAGCAGCCTAGGACTAGACGGGACCCAGTACTTC.